This TCR beta chain comes out of a study of T cell repertoires in cytomegalovirus infection. The V and J ends lost 4 bases and 3 bases, in that order; junction bases with no gene match: 17. Germline values: CDR1 MNHEY, CDR2 SMNVEV (reference sequence). This CDR3 contains 19 residues. TCRdb reprocessed the reads via MiXCR and lists one record per CDR3 protein. This sample has about 300,000 distinct CDR3 sequences, with 8% to 10% found just once. This clonotype was counted a few times. Sample: PBMCs. V and J are TRBV27 and TRBJ2-4, with 8 bases lining up with TRBD2. The origin of this receptor is a human donor in good health (CMV status not recorded). Some clones in this sample may be carry-over from other donors' samples. The CDR3 region has the DNA TGTGCCAGCAGTTCTCACGGGACTAGGGGCACTTCAGGCAAAAACATTCAGTACTTC. As protein: CASSSHGTRGTSGKNIQYF.